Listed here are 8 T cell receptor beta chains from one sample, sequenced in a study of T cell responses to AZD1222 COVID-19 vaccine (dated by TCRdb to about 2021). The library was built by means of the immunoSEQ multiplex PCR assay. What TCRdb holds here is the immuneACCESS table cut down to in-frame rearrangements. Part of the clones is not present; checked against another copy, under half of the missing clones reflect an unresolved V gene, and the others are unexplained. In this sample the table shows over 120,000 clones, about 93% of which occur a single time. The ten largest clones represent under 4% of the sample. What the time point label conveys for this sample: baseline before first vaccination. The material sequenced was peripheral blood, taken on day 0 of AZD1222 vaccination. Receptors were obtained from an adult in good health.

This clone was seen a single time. CDR3 DNA sequence: TGCAGCGTGGAACAAGCTGAGACCCAGTACTTC. This gives the protein CSVEQAETQYF. The V gene is TRBV29-1, the J gene TRBJ2-5; no firm D call. Germline V gives CDR1 SQVTM, CDR2 ANQGSEA. The CDR3 sequence is 11 residues long. V was pared by 6 bases and J by 5 bases, with 10 bases between.

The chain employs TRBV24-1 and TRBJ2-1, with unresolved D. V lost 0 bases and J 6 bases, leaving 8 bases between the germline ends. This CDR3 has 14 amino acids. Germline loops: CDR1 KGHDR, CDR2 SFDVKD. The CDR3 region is CATSDLDPRNEQFF. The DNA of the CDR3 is TGTGCCACCAGTGATTTGGACCCCCGCAATGAGCAGTTCTTC.

CDR3 region: CASSLGGWADYEQYF. Here the CDR3 DNA reads TGTGCCAGCAGTTTGGGGGGGTGGGCTGATTACGAGCAGTACTTC. V usage is TRBV27 and J usage is TRBJ2-7, with 7 positions matching TRBD2. The CDR3 length is 15 residues. Trimming took 3 bases from V and 4 from J; bases not matched to a gene: 9. Looked up from germline, CDR1 is MNHEY and CDR2 is SMNVEV (reference sequence).

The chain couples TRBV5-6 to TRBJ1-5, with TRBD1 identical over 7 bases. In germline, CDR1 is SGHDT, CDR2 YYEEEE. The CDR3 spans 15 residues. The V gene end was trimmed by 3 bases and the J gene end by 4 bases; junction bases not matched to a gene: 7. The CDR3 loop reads CASSSAGGRNQPQHF. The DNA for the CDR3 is TGTGCCAGCAGCTCGGCAGGGGGAAGAAATCAGCCCCAGCATTTT. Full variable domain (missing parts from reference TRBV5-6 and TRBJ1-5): DAGVTQSPTHLIKTRGQQVTLRCSPKSGHDTVSWYQQALGQGPQFIFQYYEEEERQRGNFPDRFSGHQFPNYSSELNVNALLLGDSALYLCASSSAGGRNQPQHFGDGTRLSIL.

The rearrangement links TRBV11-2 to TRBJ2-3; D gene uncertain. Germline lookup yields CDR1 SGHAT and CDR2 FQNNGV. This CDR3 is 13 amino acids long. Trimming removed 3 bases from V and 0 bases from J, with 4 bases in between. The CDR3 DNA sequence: TGTGCCAGCAGCTTTCGGAGCACAGATACGCAGTATTTT. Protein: CASSFRSTDTQYF.

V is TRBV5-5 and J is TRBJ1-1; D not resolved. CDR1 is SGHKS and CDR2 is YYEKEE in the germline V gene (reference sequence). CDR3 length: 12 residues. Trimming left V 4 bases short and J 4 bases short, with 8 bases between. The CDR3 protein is CASSPWGTEAFF. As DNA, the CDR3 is TGTGCCAGCAGCCCGTGGGGCACTGAAGCTTTCTTT.

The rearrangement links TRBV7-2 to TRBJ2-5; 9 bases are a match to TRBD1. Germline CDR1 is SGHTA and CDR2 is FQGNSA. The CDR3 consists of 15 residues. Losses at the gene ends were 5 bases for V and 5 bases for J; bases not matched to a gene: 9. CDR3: CASSKYRDRDETQYF. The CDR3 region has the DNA TGTGCCAGCAGCAAGTACCGGGACAGGGACGAGACCCAGTACTTC.

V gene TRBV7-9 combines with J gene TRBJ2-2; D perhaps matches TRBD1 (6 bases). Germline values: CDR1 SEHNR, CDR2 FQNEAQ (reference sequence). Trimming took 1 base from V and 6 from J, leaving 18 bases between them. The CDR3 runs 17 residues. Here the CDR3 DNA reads TGTGCCAGCAGCTTAGTACAGGGTCGAATAGAGGCCGGGGAGCTGTTTTTT. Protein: CASSLVQGRIEAGELFF.